A single sample is the source of the 18 T cell receptor beta chains below, sequenced in a study of blood T cell repertoires in COVID-19. Clones were sequenced by immunoSEQ multiplex PCR, and TCRdb holds only the in-frame ones, with some missing. The sample consists of approximately 250,000 clones, about 87% of them appearing once. The specimen sequenced was PBMCs or T cells enriched from blood (not recorded which). Receptor source: a woman aged 40 to 55 who had been exposed to COVID-19.

The chain employs TRBV13 and TRBJ2-1, with TRBD2 matching 13 bases. V shed 4 bases, J shed 5 bases, and the junction held 8 bases outside the gene matches. Germline V gene sequence: CDR1 PRHDT, CDR2 FYEKMQ (reference sequence). The CDR3 length is 17 residues. DNA of the CDR3: TGTGCCAGCAGCTCCGGACTAGCGGGAGATGGCAACAATGAGCAGTTCTTC. It yields the protein CASSSGLAGDGNNEQFF.

This clone was detected once. The chain recombines TRBV6-4 with TRBJ2-2; D unclear. Trimming pared 4 bases from V and 4 bases from J, leaving 7 bases between. CDR3 length: 13 residues. Germline V gives CDR1 MRHNA, CDR2 SNTAGT. CDR3 sequence (DNA): TGTGCCAGCAGTGCTCAGGCCACCGGGGAGCTGTTTTTT. Its protein product is CASSAQATGELFF.

The chain combines TRBV6-5 with TRBJ2-1; the D gene is possibly TRBD2 (6 bases). V was pared by 8 bases and J by 16 bases, with 24 bases between. Germline CDR1 is MNHEY and CDR2 is SVGAGI. The CDR3 spans 13 residues. CDR3 loop: CASRGRQLLMIFF. In DNA form, the CDR3 reads TGTGCCAGCCGGGGGAGACAGCTACTCATGATTTTCTTC.

The chain employs TRBV28 and TRBJ2-7; TRBD1 is a possible D gene (5 bases). This CDR3 region has 12 residues. The germline V and J ends were trimmed by 4 bases and 7 bases, with 11 bases remaining between them. The germline CDR1 and CDR2 sequences are MDHEN and SYDVKM. In DNA form, the CDR3 reads TGTGCCAGCAGTTCGGACACGGTTGAGCAGTACGTC. Protein: CASSSDTVEQYV.

V gene TRBV7-9 combines with J gene TRBJ2-7, with D perhaps matching TRBD1 (5 bases). The germline V and J ends were trimmed by 4 bases and 2 bases, with 6 bases remaining between them. This CDR3 region has 12 residues. The germline V gene encodes CDR1 SEHNR and CDR2 FQNEAQ (reference sequence). Here the CDR3 DNA reads TGTGCCAGCAGCTGGACAACCTACGAGCAGTACTTC. Its protein product is CASSWTTYEQYF.

The rearrangement joins TRBV5-1 to TRBJ2-7, with 11 bases that match TRBD1. Germline CDR1 reads SGHRS; CDR2 reads YFSETQ. J was trimmed by 3 bases and V by 3 bases; bases with no gene match: 8. The CDR3 totals 16 residues. As DNA, the CDR3 is TGCGCCAGCAGCTCCGGGGACAGGGGGACGATCTACGAGCAGTACTTC. This translates into CASSSGDRGTIYEQYF.

The chain uses TRBV10-3 and TRBJ2-7, with a possible D match to TRBD1 (6 bases). The V end lost 2 bases, the J end lost 11 bases, and 13 bases lay between the germline ends. Germline V CDR1 and CDR2: ENHRY, SYGVKD. The CDR3 is 12 residues long. CDR3 sequence reads: CAISEPGAREYF. For the CDR3, the DNA is TGTGCCATCAGTGAGCCAGGGGCCAGGGAGTACTTC.

Concerning this clone: One junction end disagrees with the germline gene, perhaps due to a read error. The V call is TRBV5-1, the J call TRBJ2-5; D is unresolved. Germline CDR1 reads SGHRS; CDR2 reads YFSETQ. This CDR3 is built from 11 residues. CDR3 protein: CASSFGETQYF. The CDR3 DNA follows: TGTGCCAGCAGCTTCGGGGAGACCCAGTACTTC.

The chain couples TRBV9 to TRBJ2-3; D may be TRBD1 (6 bases). CDR3 length equals 13 residues. Germline V CDR1 and CDR2: SGDLS, YYNGEE. Trimming stripped 7 bases from V and 1 base from J, with 10 bases between. The CDR3 reads CASCRQGTDTQYF. CDR3 DNA sequence: TGTGCCAGCTGCCGACAGGGCACAGATACGCAGTATTTT. The variable domain in full, completed from reference TRBV9 and TRBJ2-3, reads DSGVTQTPKHLITATGQRVTLRCSPRSGDLSVYWYQQSLDQGLQFLIQYYNGEERAKGNILERFSAQQFPDLHSELNLSSLELGDSALYFCASCRQGTDTQYFGPGTRLTVL.

This chain connects TRBV29-1 to TRBJ1-2; TRBD1 matches 8 bases. The CDR3 has 12 residues. J lost 7 bases, V lost 4 bases, and 5 bases had no gene match. The germline CDR1 and CDR2 sequences are SQVTM and ANQGSEA. Here the CDR3 DNA reads TGCAGCGTTGGTCAGGGGGCGCTTGGCTACACCTTC. Translated, it gives CSVGQGALGYTF.

A single count supports this clone. The chain has TRBV7-2 and TRBJ2-2; no clear D gene. The CDR3 spans 11 residues. Trimming pared 6 bases from V and 8 bases from J, leaving 7 bases between. Germline-derived CDR1 and CDR2 are SGHTA and FQGNSA. The CDR3 region has the DNA TGTGCCAGCAGAGAACAGGGGGAGCTGTTTTTT. It yields the protein CASREQGELFF.

The V call is TRBV15, the J call TRBJ2-7; 13 positions agree with TRBD2. V dropped 4 bases and J dropped 2; count of bases not matched to a gene: 14. The CDR3 is 19 residues long. Germline V lookup: CDR1 LNHNV, CDR2 YYDKDF (reference sequence). CDR3 sequence reads: CATSTDRSGLAGNTYEQYF. The CDR3 DNA reads TGTGCCACCAGCACGGACAGGTCGGGACTAGCGGGGAATACCTACGAGCAGTACTTC.

This chain links TRBV28 with TRBJ2-7; D is possibly TRBD1 (5 bases). The germline V and J ends were trimmed by 2 bases and 3 bases, with 14 bases remaining between them. The CDR3 is 15 residues long. In germline, CDR1 is MDHEN, CDR2 SYDVKM. In nucleotides, the CDR3 is TGTGCCAGCAGTTTAGAAGCTACAGGAAACTACGAGCAGTACTTC. Residues: CASSLEATGNYEQYF.

The genes are TRBV18 and TRBJ1-6; 9 bases align to TRBD1. With V trimmed by 0 bases and J by 8 bases, 8 bases remained unmatched. Germline V gene data show CDR1 as KGHSH and CDR2 as LQKENI. This CDR3 has 17 amino acids. CDR3 in DNA: TGTGCCAGCTCACCACCGAGGCAGGGACAGGGCCATTCACCCCTCCACTTT. This gives the protein CASSPPRQGQGHSPLHF.

The chain couples TRBV19 to TRBJ1-1, with D maybe TRBD1 (6 bases). The germline V and J ends were trimmed by 5 bases and 5 bases, with 15 bases remaining between them. CDR1 and CDR2 (germline): LNHDA, SQIVND (reference sequence). This CDR3 contains 14 residues. The CDR3 region is CASSRGPRGTEAFF. In nucleotides, the CDR3 is TGTGCCAGTAGTCGGGGACCAAGGGGGACTGAAGCTTTCTTT.

This chain joins TRBV18 and TRBJ1-1; D unresolved. V was pared by 1 base and J by 1 base, with 4 bases between. The length of the CDR3 is 13 residues. Germline CDR1 is KGHSH and CDR2 is LQKENI. Here the CDR3 reads CASSPRRNTEAFF. The CDR3 DNA sequence: TGTGCCAGCTCACCACGGAGGAACACTGAAGCTTTCTTT.

This clone has only one observation. The J gene is TRBJ1-1, the V gene TRBV18; D is ambiguous. Trimming took 5 bases from V and 0 from J, leaving 7 bases between them. Germline V gene lookup returns CDR1 KGHSH and CDR2 LQKENI. The CDR3 spans 13 residues. Here the CDR3 reads CASSEGLNTEAFF. Written as DNA, the CDR3 is TGTGCCAGCTCAGAGGGTTTGAACACTGAAGCTTTCTTT.

Here the CDR3 DNA reads TGCGCCAGCAGCTTGCTCGGGACAAATGGAAACACCATATATTTT. Protein: CASSLLGTNGNTIYF. The chain uses TRBV5-1 and TRBJ1-3; weak D call: TRBD1 (6 bases). The CDR3 contains 15 residues. V lost 1 base and J lost 3, with 11 bases in between. Per germline, CDR1 SGHRS and CDR2 YFSETQ.